Here is one TCR beta chain with its context. The data originate from a study of blood T cell repertoires in COVID-19. Participants' own reports of clinical history determined their cohort assignment. Donors in Cohort 3 who had recovered were those with two negative PCRs, healthcare professional clearance, or resolution of their symptoms. Assay: immunoSEQ multiplex PCR; the TCRdb copy retains only in-frame clones and omits some. The data contain more than 300,000 clones, about nine tenths of them singletons. The sequenced sample was PBMCs or T cells enriched from blood (not recorded which). This clonotype was sampled from a man younger than 40 who had recovered from COVID-19.

The CDR3 is CSVASSYEQYF. The CDR3 nucleotides read TGCAGTGTCGCGAGCTCCTACGAGCAGTACTTC. This chain links TRBV20-1 with TRBJ2-7; D is undetermined. This CDR3 comprises 11 residues. Germline CDR1 and CDR2: DFQATT and SNEGSKA (reference sequence). V was shortened by 7 bases and J by 0 bases, with 7 bases between the two germline ends.